These 26 T cell receptor beta chains originate from one sample sequenced in a study of cytomegalovirus exposure and HLA in healthy donors. The PCR had 60 Vbeta and 13 Jbeta primers. TCRdb's table, derived via immunoSEQ multiplex PCR, lists solely in-frame clones and lacks some. The sample yields 200,000 to 250,000 clones, 70% to 85% seen once. Material: PBMCs. These receptors were obtained from a woman in her 40s in good health and CMV-seronegative.

The rearrangement joins TRBV27 to TRBJ2-1; 12 nucleotides agree with TRBD2. J gave up 6 bases and V 3 bases, and 6 bases lay outside the gene matches. The CDR3 extends over 16 amino acids. Germline CDR1 reads MNHEY; CDR2 reads SMNVEV (reference sequence). The CDR3 region has the DNA TGTGCCAGCAGTTTCGTCGGGACTAGCGGGTTCAATGAGCAGTTCTTC. As protein: CASSFVGTSGFNEQFF.

The chain couples TRBV7-8 to TRBJ1-1, with D tentatively TRBD1 (6 bases). CDR1 SGHVS and CDR2 FQNEAQ come from the germline V gene. Trimming shortened V by 4 bases and J by 3 bases, and 12 bases separated the two germline ends. The CDR3 covers 14 residues. The CDR3 spells CASSSGHRYTEAFF. The CDR3 region has the DNA TGTGCCAGCAGCTCGGGACACCGTTACACTGAAGCTTTCTTT.

In this sample, this clone turned up a few times. The rearrangement uses TRBV2 and TRBJ1-4; unclear D gene. This CDR3 spans 13 amino acids. Trimming removed 3 bases at V and 7 bases at J, with 9 bases between. The germline gives CDR1 SNHLY, CDR2 FYNNEI. The CDR3, as DNA: TGTGCCAGCAGTGATAACGGTTTTGAAAAACTGTTTTTT. It translates to CASSDNGFEKLFF.

The chain has TRBV28 and TRBJ1-4; D possibly corresponds to TRBD1 (6 bases). CDR3 length: 18 amino acids. Germline-derived CDR1 and CDR2 are MDHEN and SYDVKM. V lost 3 bases to trimming and J lost 0 bases, with 17 bases between them. The DNA for the CDR3 is TGTGCCAGCAGTTTGAACCAGGGGAGAGTCGCAACTAATGAAAAACTGTTTTTT. Its protein is CASSLNQGRVATNEKLFF.

This clone has just one count. The rearrangement links TRBV5-4 to TRBJ2-3, with 10 bases that match TRBD2. Germline values: CDR1 SGHNT, CDR2 YYREEE (reference sequence). V lost 1 base, J lost 6 bases, and 11 bases stayed unmatched. CDR3 length equals 17 residues. The CDR3 loop reads CASSLSNLAGAGDTQYF. CDR3 sequence (DNA): TGTGCCAGCAGCTTGTCGAACCTAGCGGGGGCGGGGGATACGCAGTATTTT.

This chain joins TRBV9 and TRBJ2-7; tentatively, D is TRBD2 (6 bases). This CDR3 is 14 amino acids long. The germline gives CDR1 SGDLS, CDR2 YYNGEE. Trimming removed 0 bases from V and 6 bases from J, with 13 bases in between. CDR3 region: CASSVAVEGSEQYF. CDR3 sequence (DNA): TGTGCCAGCAGCGTAGCTGTGGAGGGGAGCGAGCAGTACTTC.

This clone was seen just once. The chain links TRBV7-8 to TRBJ1-2, with 11 bases matching TRBD1. After removal of 1 base from V and 7 bases from J, the junction contained 5 bases not matched to a gene. CDR3 size: 15 residues. Germline assignment: CDR1 SGHVS and CDR2 FQNEAQ. DNA for the CDR3: TGTGCCAGCAGCTTAGTAGGACAGGGGGCGGGTGGCTACACCTTC. Its protein product is CASSLVGQGAGGYTF.

This clone was seen a single time. The chain links TRBV29-1 to TRBJ2-3, with 9 bases fitting TRBD2. Trimming at V came to 3 bases and at J to 5 bases, leaving 3 bases not matched to a gene. Germline CDR1 reads SQVTM; CDR2 reads ANQGSEA. The CDR3 runs to 13 residues. DNA of the CDR3: TGCAGCGTTGAGCGGGGGGGCCGAGATACGCAGTATTTT. Residues: CSVERGGRDTQYF.

The chain is built from TRBV27 and TRBJ2-7; possibly TRBD2 for D (5 bases). This CDR3 spans 12 amino acids. Trimming took off 10 bases at V and 5 bases at J, with 15 bases between the two ends. The germline gives CDR1 MNHEY, CDR2 SMNVEV (reference sequence). The CDR3 is CATLDEGHEQYF. The DNA for the CDR3 is TGTGCCACCCTCGATGAGGGCCACGAGCAGTACTTC.

This chain connects TRBV6-6 to TRBJ2-3; D remains ambiguous. The germline V and J ends were trimmed by 6 bases and 2 bases, with 15 bases remaining between them. The V gene's germline CDR1 is MNHNY and CDR2 SVGAGI (reference sequence). CDR3 length equals 15 residues. CDR3 sequence: CASRRSGFNTDTQYF. In DNA, the CDR3 is TGTGCCAGCAGACGGTCCGGGTTTAACACAGATACGCAGTATTTT.

The V and J genes are TRBV14 and TRBJ2-7, with D possibly being TRBD1 (5 bases). Trimming left V 4 bases short and J 4 bases short, with 17 bases between. This CDR3 has 15 residues. CDR1 SGHDN and CDR2 FVKESK come from the germline V gene. CDR3 amino acids: CASSPGWGGTYEQYF. In DNA, the CDR3 is TGTGCCAGCAGCCCAGGTTGGGGCGGAACATACGAGCAGTACTTC.

This clone was recorded a few times. At one boundary the junction diverges from the germline segment, which might be a read error. This chain connects TRBV7-7 to TRBJ1-3, with TRBD1 matching over 9 bases. The CDR3 totals 15 residues. The germline V gene has CDR1 SSHAT and CDR2 FNYEAQ (reference sequence). The CDR3 spells CASSLGQGSGNTIYF. Here the CDR3 DNA reads TGTGCTAGCAGCTTAGGACAGGGGTCTGGAAACACCATATATTTT.

The rearrangement links TRBV5-1 to TRBJ2-7, with 16 bases fitting TRBD2. Germline-derived CDR1 and CDR2 are SGHRS and YFSETQ. The CDR3 is 18 amino acids. J gave up 3 bases and V 4 bases, and 10 bases lay outside the gene matches. The CDR3 DNA follows: TGCGCCAGCAGCCTGGGACTAGCGGGGGGGGGAGGGAACTACGAGCAGTACTTC. It codes for CASSLGLAGGGGNYEQYF.

This chain connects TRBV29-1 to TRBJ2-5; 7 bases agree with TRBD1. Trimming cost V 6 bases and J 1 base; bases outside gene matches: 11. CDR1 and CDR2 (germline): SQVTM, ANQGSEA. This CDR3 has 15 amino acids. CDR3 region: CSVDTQTGPQETQYF. Here the CDR3 DNA reads TGCAGCGTCGATACTCAGACAGGGCCCCAAGAGACCCAGTACTTC.

This chain uses TRBV27 with TRBJ2-1; TRBD1 agrees at 7 bases. The junction had 2 bases not matched to a gene; V was cut back by 2 bases and J by 7 bases. The germline V gene encodes CDR1 MNHEY and CDR2 SMNVEV (reference sequence). This CDR3 spans 13 amino acids. CDR3 in amino acids: CASSLGDRNEQFF. For the CDR3, the DNA is TGTGCCAGCAGTTTAGGGGACAGAAATGAGCAGTTCTTC.

The chain combines TRBV6-4 with TRBJ2-7; TRBD1 aligns across 8 bases. Germline V gives CDR1 MRHNA, CDR2 SNTAGT. CDR3 length: 22 amino acids. V was pared by 0 bases and J by 0 bases, with 22 bases of the junction left unmatched. CDR3 amino acids: CASSDSNGIGAGGPKLSYEQYF. The DNA for the CDR3 is TGTGCCAGCAGTGACTCGAACGGTATCGGGGCAGGGGGCCCCAAGCTCTCCTACGAGCAGTACTTC.

The chain links TRBV4-3 to TRBJ2-3; TRBD1 matches at 7 bases. CDR3 length equals 15 residues. The V gene end was trimmed by 0 bases and the J gene end by 4 bases; junction bases not matched to a gene: 4. Germline V CDR1 and CDR2: LGHNA, YSLEER. This CDR3 reads CASSQDWQGADTQYF. The CDR3, as DNA: TGCGCCAGCAGCCAAGATTGGCAGGGGGCAGATACGCAGTATTTT.

The table lists this clone with a count of one. This chain uses TRBV30 with TRBJ2-1, with TRBD2 as a possible D gene (7 bases). Trimming took 1 base from V and 5 from J, leaving 12 bases between them. Germline V gene data show CDR1 as GTSNPN and CDR2 as SVGIG (reference sequence). This CDR3 spans 14 amino acids. CDR3 in DNA: TGTGCCTGGAGTGGGGAGGGGGGGCACAATGAGCAGTTCTTC. Protein sequence: CAWSGEGGHNEQFF.

The chain carries TRBV30 and TRBJ1-1, with 11 bases lining up with TRBD1. With V trimmed by 8 bases and J by 7 bases, 12 bases remained unmatched. CDR1 GTSNPN and CDR2 SVGIG come from the germline V gene (reference sequence). CDR3 length: 14 amino acids. This CDR3 is CAADRDRGSSEAFF. In nucleotides, the CDR3 is TGTGCCGCCGACCGGGACAGGGGGTCCAGTGAAGCTTTCTTT.

The chain couples TRBV12-5 to TRBJ2-1; 11 positions match TRBD1. Trimming at V came to 1 base and at J to 7 bases, leaving 18 bases not matched to a gene. The CDR3 totals 20 residues. CDR1 is LGHNT, CDR2 FRNRAP, per germline. In DNA form, the CDR3 reads TGTGCTAGTGGTTTGGGCTCCGGACAGGGGGCGGTGAAAGGGGTGAATGAGCAGTTCTTC. This codes for CASGLGSGQGAVKGVNEQFF.

The chain is built from TRBV5-1 and TRBJ1-4; TRBD1 matches at 12 bases. Germline CDR1 and CDR2: SGHRS and YFSETQ. CDR3 size: 14 residues. The ends lost 7 bases at V and 6 bases at J; junction bases unmatched: 4. CDR3 region: CASGTGGGDEKLFF. CDR3 coding DNA: TGCGCCAGCGGGACAGGGGGCGGAGATGAAAAACTGTTTTTT.

In its sample, this clone was seen once. The rearrangement links TRBV29-1 to TRBJ2-1, with D possibly being TRBD2 (6 bases). The V end lost 1 base, the J end lost 8 bases, and 18 bases lay between the germline ends. The CDR3 runs to 15 residues. The germline V gene encodes CDR1 SQVTM and CDR2 ANQGSEA. Written as DNA, the CDR3 is TGCAGCGTTGAAGTCGGCCGGGGGTATATATATGAGCAGTTCTTC. Amino acids: CSVEVGRGYIYEQFF.

V gene TRBV9 combines with J gene TRBJ2-3, with 12 nucleotides matching TRBD2. Germline V gene data show CDR1 as SGDLS and CDR2 as YYNGEE. V shed 3 bases, J shed 5 bases, and the junction held 7 bases outside the gene matches. The CDR3 has 16 residues. The CDR3 spells CASSARLAGGLDTQYF. The DNA for the CDR3 is TGTGCCAGCAGCGCCCGCCTAGCGGGGGGGTTAGATACGCAGTATTTT.

This chain links TRBV30 with TRBJ1-2, with 7 positions matching TRBD1. Per germline, CDR1 GTSNPN and CDR2 SVGIG (reference sequence). CDR3 length equals 14 residues. With 4 bases clipped from V and 8 bases from J, the junction kept 13 bases outside the gene matches. CDR3 nucleotides: TGTGCCTGGACCCCTCGAGGGGGCGCGAGAGGCTACACCTTC. Translating gives CAWTPRGGARGYTF.

This chain links TRBV5-4 with TRBJ2-1; no clear D. V gave up 1 base and J gave up 3 bases, with 11 bases separating them. CDR3 length: 15 residues. CDR1 is SGHNT, CDR2 YYREEE, per germline (reference sequence). CDR3 sequence reads: CASSLWAVGYNEQFF. The CDR3, as DNA: TGTGCCAGCAGCTTGTGGGCTGTGGGCTACAATGAGCAGTTCTTC.

On this clone itself: The sample contains more than one DNA sequence encoding this CDR3. V gene TRBV14 combines with J gene TRBJ2-7, with TRBD1 matching 7 bases. Germline values: CDR1 SGHDN, CDR2 FVKESK. The CDR3 consists of 14 residues. V lost 2 bases, J lost 7 bases, and 8 bases stayed unmatched. CDR3 nucleotide sequence: TGTGCCAGCAGCCAACGGACAGGAGTTCGAGAGCAGTACTTC. Protein: CASSQRTGVREQYF.